This TCR beta chain comes out of a study of monozygotic twins with inflammatory bowel disease. There are 13 residues in the CDR3. CDR1 is SGHAT and CDR2 is FQNNGV in the germline V gene. Via template switching, UMIs carrying a 6-nucleotide sample barcode were introduced. TCRdb reprocessed the 5' RACE reads and keeps a single row for each CDR3 protein, giving no DNA. Here the sample table reports fewer than 350,000 distinct CDR3 sequences. The TCR comes from a human donor with ulcerative colitis or Crohn's disease, or a healthy co-twin of an affected twin (not recorded which). The rearrangement joins TRBV11-2 to TRBJ2-3. Sequencing was done on a sample of blood. The CDR3 loop is CASSFGPADTQYF. Drawing the rest from reference TRBV11-2 and TRBJ2-3, the complete variable domain is EAGVAQSPRYKIIEKRQSVAFWCNPISGHATLYWYQQILGQGPKLLIQFQNNGVVDDSQLPKDRFSAERLKGVDSTLKIQPAKLEDSAVYLCASSFGPADTQYFGPGTRLTVL.